This entry lists 15 T cell receptor beta chains sequenced from one sample in a study of CD8 T cell repertoires and HIV-1 epitope variants. The table came from immunoSEQ multiplex PCR; TCRdb's copy has only in-frame clones and leaves some out. The repertoire holds roughly 100,000 clones, just under 75% seen once, with around 24% in the top ten. Sequencing was carried out using uncultured baseline CD8+ T cells from peripheral blood mononuclear cells (PBMCs). The receptors come from a male donor with HIV.

The chain links TRBV19 to TRBJ1-2, with D possibly TRBD1 on 5 matching bases. V was pared by 5 bases and J by 6 bases, with 19 bases between. This CDR3 has 15 residues. The germline CDR1 and CDR2 sequences are LNHDA and SQIVND (reference sequence). The CDR3 loop is CASSPSGPTTDGYTF. CDR3 nucleotides: TGTGCCAGTAGTCCATCGGGACCGACAACAGATGGCTACACCTTC. The entire variable domain, with the rest obtained from reference TRBV19 and TRBJ1-2, is as follows: DGGITQSPKYLFRKEGQNVTLSCEQNLNHDAMYWYRQDPGQGLRLIYYSQIVNDFQKGDIAEGYSVSREKKESFPLTVTSAQKNPTAFYLCASSPSGPTTDGYTFGSGTRLTVV.

The rearrangement uses TRBV28 and TRBJ2-4; D gene unclear. This CDR3 comprises 13 residues. V was clipped by 5 bases and J by 7 bases, with 12 bases between them. Germline lookup yields CDR1 MDHEN and CDR2 SYDVKM. CDR3 protein: CASSPPVGNIQYF. In DNA form, the CDR3 reads TGTGCCAGCAGTCCCCCTGTGGGCAACATTCAGTACTTC.

This clone was counted only a few times. The chain employs TRBV10-3 and TRBJ1-1; no definite D call. Germline V gene data show CDR1 as ENHRY and CDR2 as SYGVKD. The germline V and J ends were trimmed by 6 bases and 1 base, with 0 bases remaining between them. CDR3 length equals 10 residues. The CDR3 nucleotides read TGTGCCATCAGGAACACTGAAGCTTTCTTT. Its protein product is CAIRNTEAFF.

V usage is TRBV25-1 and J usage is TRBJ2-1, with unresolved D. The germline V gene has CDR1 MGHDK and CDR2 SYGVNS. CDR3 length: 15 residues. V was cut by 3 bases and J by 9 bases, with 18 bases left in between. CDR3 loop: CASSDATPLDREQFF. The CDR3 nucleotides are TGTGCCAGCAGTGACGCGACACCACTTGATCGTGAGCAGTTCTTC.

The V gene is TRBV6-5, the J gene TRBJ2-7, with D possibly being TRBD1 (6 bases). Germline lookup yields CDR1 MNHEY and CDR2 SVGAGI. The V end was cut by 8 bases, the J end by 5 bases, with 19 bases between. The CDR3 consists of 14 residues. CDR3: CASSYLTGMNEQYF. CDR3 nucleotide sequence: TGTGCCAGCTCATACCTTACAGGGATGAACGAGCAGTACTTC.

This chain joins TRBV11-2 and TRBJ1-5; D is uncertain. V was shortened by 0 bases and J by 3 bases, with 12 bases between the two germline ends. CDR3 size: 16 residues. CDR1 and CDR2 (germline): SGHAT, FQNNGV. The CDR3 nucleotides are TGTGCCAGCAGCTTAGATTTCGGCAGGAACAATCAGCCCCAGCATTTT. Amino acids: CASSLDFGRNNQPQHF.

The chain recombines TRBV9 with TRBJ2-7, with 10 bases aligning to TRBD1. The V and J ends lost 0 bases and 6 bases, in that order; junction bases with no gene match: 9. The CDR3 extends over 16 amino acids. Looked up from germline, CDR1 is SGDLS and CDR2 is YYNGEE. The CDR3 nucleotides read TGTGCCAGCAGCGTAGACCCTGGGGGACAGGGGAGCGAGCAGTACTTC. Amino acid sequence: CASSVDPGGQGSEQYF.

The chain carries TRBV28 and TRBJ2-7; D perhaps matches TRBD1 (5 bases). CDR3 length: 13 amino acids. The V gene lost 3 bases and the J gene lost 4 bases, with 10 bases spanning the gap. Germline-derived CDR1 and CDR2 are MDHEN and SYDVKM. CDR3 coding DNA: TGTGCCAGCAGTTTGAGCCAGGGTTACGAGCAGTACTTC. It encodes CASSLSQGYEQYF. The full variable domain, rest sourced from reference TRBV28 and TRBJ2-7, is DVKVTQSSRYLVKRTGEKVFLECVQDMDHENMFWYRQDPGLGLRLIYFSYDVKMKEKGDIPEGYSVSREKKERFSLILESASTNQTSMYLCASSLSQGYEQYFGPGTRLTVT.

V and J are TRBV27 and TRBJ2-4; perhaps TRBD2 as D (6 bases). CDR3 length: 13 amino acids. Germline lookup yields CDR1 MNHEY and CDR2 SMNVEV (reference sequence). Between the trimmed V and J ends, which lost 5 bases and 5 bases, there was a span of 10 bases. The CDR3 DNA is TGTGCCAGCAGTGGAGGGTTTCAAAACATTCAGTACTTC. Amino acids: CASSGGFQNIQYF.

The chain links TRBV5-4 to TRBJ2-5; D remains ambiguous. Germline CDR1 is SGHNT and CDR2 is YYREEE (reference sequence). V dropped 3 bases and J dropped 1 base, with 7 bases sitting between them. The CDR3 is 13 residues long. The CDR3 DNA reads TGTGCCAGCAGCTCGACACTCCAAGAGACCCAGTACTTC. Translating gives CASSSTLQETQYF.

This clone was seen once. This sequence joins TRBV18 and TRBJ1-6, with TRBD1 as a possible D gene (5 bases). The germline V gene encodes CDR1 KGHSH and CDR2 LQKENI. Trimming pared 8 bases from V and 5 bases from J, leaving 13 bases between. The CDR3 is 14 residues long. DNA of the CDR3: TGTGCCAGCCGCCGGGGGGGTGATAATTCACCCCTCCACTTT. Translation gives CASRRGGDNSPLHF.

The chain uses TRBV4-1 and TRBJ1-6; 9 positions match TRBD1. Trimming removed 1 base from V and 8 bases from J; junction bases left unmatched: 6. Germline-derived CDR1 and CDR2 are MGHRA and YSYEKL. The CDR3 consists of 16 residues. Here the CDR3 reads CASSQGGRTGDSPLHF. The CDR3 nucleotides read TGCGCCAGCAGCCAAGGTGGGCGGACAGGGGATTCACCCCTCCACTTT.

This clone was recorded only once. CDR3 nucleotides: TGTGCCATCAGCCCTGGCAGGTTGGATGAGCAGTTCTTC. This translates into CAISPGRLDEQFF. The rearrangement joins TRBV10-3 to TRBJ2-1; D remains unclear. This CDR3 is 13 amino acids long. Trimming left V 6 bases short and J 8 bases short, with 14 bases between. CDR1 is ENHRY, CDR2 SYGVKD, per germline.

A word on this clone: In the same sample, other DNA sequences code for this CDR3. The chain combines TRBV29-1 with TRBJ1-2; D possibly corresponds to TRBD1 (6 bases). Trimming shortened V by 1 base and J by 8 bases, and 11 bases separated the two germline ends. CDR1 and CDR2 from the germline V gene are SQVTM and ANQGSEA. This CDR3 region has 12 residues. Here the CDR3 reads CSVEVGGRGYTF. In DNA form, the CDR3 reads TGCAGCGTTGAAGTAGGGGGTCGAGGCTACACCTTC.

This chain connects TRBV2 to TRBJ1-6; 7 nucleotides match TRBD1. V gave up 5 bases and J gave up 14 bases; unmatched junction bases: 9. The V gene's germline CDR1 is SNHLY and CDR2 FYNNEI. The CDR3 runs to 13 residues. Written as DNA, the CDR3 is TGTGCCAGCAGTCTTGGGACAGACGGTTCCCTCCACTTT. Its translation is CASSLGTDGSLHF.